This TCR beta chain was recovered during a study of radiotherapy plus CTLA-4 blockade in lung cancer. Study overall: Objective response was observed in over 15% of patients, and disease control in roughly 31%. Findings and limits, study-wide: TCR clones of tumor origin grew in blood after radiotherapy plus ipilimumab. Response was reportedly best predicted by early blood T cell clone dynamics, with interferon-beta.

Those with chemo-refractory metastatic non-small-cell lung cancer were treated with focal radiation combined with CTLA-4 blockade using ipilimumab. Trimming cost V 2 bases and J 3 bases; bases outside gene matches: 10. The CDR3 loop spans 17 amino acids. The germline gives CDR1 SGHNT, CDR2 YENEEA. This clone was picked up one time. Its antigen is not known. TCRdb's table, derived via immunoSEQ multiplex PCR, lists solely in-frame clones and lacks some. Here the sample spans fewer than 150,000 clones, about four fifths being singletons. The genes are TRBV11-3 and TRBJ2-7; 10 bases are shared with TRBD2. Source: peripheral blood, taken from a patient treated with radiotherapy plus ipilimumab. This clonotype was sampled from a human donor with non-small cell lung cancer who had a partial response to radiotherapy plus ipilimumab. The chain's CDR3 is CASSLLGAEREGYEQYV. CDR3 nucleotides: TGTGCCAGCAGCTTACTCGGCGCAGAGCGGGAGGGCTACGAGCAGTACGTC.